The clone carrying this T cell receptor beta chain came up a few times. Antigen: not known. Germline CDR1 is MGHRA and CDR2 is YSYEKL. CDR3 length equals 18 residues. The V end lost 0 bases, the J end lost 2 bases, and 19 bases lay between the germline ends. This specimen belongs to a study of blood T cells in healthy people across ages. Notes on the study in general: Naive CD4+ cells and diversity were both higher in long-lived donors than in aged donors.

Primed by a sample-barcoded 5' primer and a J-beta primer mix, a second PCR proceeded for 7 to 11 cycles. MiXCR was run by TCRdb on the 5' RACE reads, yielding one entry per CDR3 protein. This table holds around 800,000 distinct CDR3 sequences, around 43% found once. The specimen was blood. The sequence came from a man between 60 and 75 years old in good health. The chain has TRBV4-1 and TRBJ2-5; tentatively, D is TRBD2 (7 bases). This chain's CDR3 is CASSQDRARGGFQETQYF. CDR3 coding DNA: TGCGCCAGCAGCCAAGATAGGGCGAGGGGGGGATTTCAAGAGACCCAGTACTTC.